This is a list of T cell receptor beta chains from one sample in a study of blood T cell repertoires in COVID-19. Measured with immunoSEQ multiplex PCR; TCRdb has only the in-frame clones, and not every one. The sample holds about 180,000 clones, about 86% seen once. The sequenced material came from peripheral blood. The receptors stem from a woman in her twenties or thirties with active or convalescent COVID-19. CDR3s include the opening cysteine and the closing phenylalanine or tryptophan.

v_call	j_call	cdr3_aa
TRBV11-3	TRBJ2-2	CASSLELAGDGELFF
TRBV5-1	TRBJ2-5	CASSSTLTGGETQYF
TRBV3-1/TRBV3-2	TRBJ1-1	CASSRFPLGQGGVTEAFF
TRBV27	TRBJ2-1	CASKVGVPRSGRGNEQFF
TRBV7-2	TRBJ2-1	CASSFIQGVEQFF
TRBV12-3/TRBV12-4	TRBJ1-6	CASSGLLNSPLHF
TRBV4-1	TRBJ2-7	CASSQDGTATYEQYF
TRBV19	TRBJ2-3	CASSIASGGALTDTQYF
TRBV29-1	TRBJ2-3	CSVQTGTDTQYF
TRBV12-5	TRBJ2-2	CASGLQSGGTGELFF
TRBV5-1	TRBJ2-2	CASSFQGVGTGELFF
TRBV3-1/TRBV3-2	TRBJ1-2	CASSQLVGHWGYTF
TRBV10-2	TRBJ1-5	CATGTGNRAFEPQHF
TRBV12-3/TRBV12-4	TRBJ1-1	CASSVPNTEAFF
TRBV28	TRBJ2-7	CASSFRLTGAYEQYF
TRBV6-2/TRBV6-3	TRBJ2-1	CASSYSAGVGNEQFF
TRBV15	TRBJ1-2	CATSRDRFRSGYTF
TRBV5-8	TRBJ2-3	CASSLSGQSTDTQYF
TRBV27	TRBJ2-3	CASSPRSERKTSTDTQYF
TRBV6-5	TRBJ1-1	CASRAVNTEAFF
TRBV4-1	TRBJ1-1	CASSQDRTPEAFF
TRBV11-2	TRBJ2-7	CASSLRLAGVSLDLYEQYF
TRBV7-8	TRBJ1-6	CASSSGLLGDSPLHF
TRBV30	TRBJ2-3	CAWNRGGPHTDTQYF
TRBV29-1	TRBJ1-1	CSVAQGTEAFF
TRBV5-8	TRBJ2-2	CASSFRNTGELFF
TRBV28	TRBJ1-1	CASSLEGEAFF
TRBV27	TRBJ2-1	CASSFRSGIGGNEQFF
TRBV11-3	TRBJ2-2	CASSLGGPGELFF
TRBV24-1	TRBJ1-1	CATSAGTGDTEAFF
TRBV25-1	TRBJ1-1	CASTAPWGTGLAFF